The T cell receptor beta chain under discussion was sequenced for a study of cytomegalovirus exposure and HLA in healthy donors. This clone has only one observation. V shed 2 bases and J 3 bases; nucleotides not matched to a gene: 8. The CDR3 has 15 amino acids. CDR1 is SGHTS, CDR2 YDEGEE, per germline. PCR amplification relied on 60 Vbeta primers (plus 13 Jbeta primers). TCRdb's copy holds only in-frame clones and misses some; the assay was immunoSEQ multiplex PCR. The table lists over 150,000 clones, roughly 84% of them singletons, with about 0.4% in the top ten. The clonotype originates from a boy between 2 and 10 years old in good health and CMV-seronegative. Sequenced: PBMCs. The chain combines TRBV5-8 with TRBJ2-7; 7 positions agree with TRBD2. The CDR3 coding sequence is TGTGCCAGCAGCTTAAGACTAGCCGCATACTACGAGCAGTACTTC. This encodes CASSLRLAAYYEQYF.